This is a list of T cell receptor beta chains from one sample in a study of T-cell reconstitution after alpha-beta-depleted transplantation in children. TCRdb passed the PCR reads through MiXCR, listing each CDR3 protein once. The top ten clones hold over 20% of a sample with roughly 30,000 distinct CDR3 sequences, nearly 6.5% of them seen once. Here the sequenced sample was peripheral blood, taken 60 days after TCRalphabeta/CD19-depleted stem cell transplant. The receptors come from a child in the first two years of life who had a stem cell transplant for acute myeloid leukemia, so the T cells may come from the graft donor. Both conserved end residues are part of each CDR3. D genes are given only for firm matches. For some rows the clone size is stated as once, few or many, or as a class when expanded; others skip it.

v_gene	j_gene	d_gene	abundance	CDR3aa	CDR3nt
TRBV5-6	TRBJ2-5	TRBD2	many	CASSSGSGVGETQYF	TGTGCCAGCAGCTCAGGGAGCGGGGTAGGAGAGACCCAGTACTTC
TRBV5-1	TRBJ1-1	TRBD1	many	CASSLALTGGTEAFF	TGCGCCAGCAGCTTGGCCCTGACAGGGGGCACTGAAGCTTTCTTT
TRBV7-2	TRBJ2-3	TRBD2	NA	CASSLAFSLRGGQTDTQYF	TGTGCCAGCAGCTTAGCATTCTCGCTCCGGGGGGGCCAGACAGATACGCAGTATTTT
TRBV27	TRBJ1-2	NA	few	CASSGQTGYTF	TGTGCCAGCAGTGGACAGACTGGCTACACCTTC
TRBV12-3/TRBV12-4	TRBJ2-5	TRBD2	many	CASRPSGLGETQYF	TGTGCCAGCAGACCTAGCGGGTTAGGGGAGACCCAGTACTTC
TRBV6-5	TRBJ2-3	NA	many	CASSYSAFVDTQYF	TGTGCCAGCAGTTACTCGGCCTTTGTAGATACGCAGTATTTT
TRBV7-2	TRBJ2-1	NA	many	CASSFSRDSFNEQFF	TGTGCCAGCAGCTTTTCCCGTGACTCGTTCAATGAGCAGTTCTTC
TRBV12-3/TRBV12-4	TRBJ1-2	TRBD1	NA	CASRRDRGPYGYTF	TGTGCCAGCAGGCGGGACAGGGGCCCGTATGGCTACACCTTC
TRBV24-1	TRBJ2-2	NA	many	CATSDSTMERELFF	TGTGCCACCAGTGATTCCACGATGGAGAGGGAGCTGTTTTTT
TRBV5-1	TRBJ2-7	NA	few	CASSLEARTYEQYF	TGCGCCAGCAGCTTGGAGGCCAGGACCTACGAGCAGTACTTC
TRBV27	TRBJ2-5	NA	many	CASSFGGREETQYF	TGTGCCAGCAGTTTCGGTGGGCGGGAAGAGACCCAGTACTTC
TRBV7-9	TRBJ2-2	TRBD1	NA	CASSFQQGNAGELFF	TGTGCCAGCAGCTTTCAACAGGGGAACGCCGGGGAGCTGTTTTTT
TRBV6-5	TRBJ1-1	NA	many	CASSYGTSHTEAFF	TGTGCCAGCAGTTACGGGACTTCCCACACTGAAGCTTTCTTT
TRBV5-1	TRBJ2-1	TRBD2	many	CASSPTSGNYNEQFF	TGCGCCAGCAGCCCGACTAGCGGGAACTACAATGAGCAGTTCTTC
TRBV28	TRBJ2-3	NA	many	CASSPRALSDTQYF	TGTGCCAGCAGCCCCCGGGCACTTTCGGATACGCAGTATTTT
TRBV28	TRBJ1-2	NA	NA	CASSPLALIQLYGYTF	TGTGCCAGCAGTCCCCTAGCCCTGATTCAGCTATATGGCTACACCTTC
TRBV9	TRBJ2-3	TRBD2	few	CASSVLAGGPTDTQYF	TGTGCCAGCAGCGTACTCGCGGGAGGGCCGACAGATACGCAGTATTTT
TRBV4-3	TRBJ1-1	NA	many	CASSQGGRHTEAFF	TGCGCCAGCAGCCAAGGGGGAAGACACACTGAAGCTTTCTTT
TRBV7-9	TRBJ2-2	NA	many	CASSLGELFF	TGTGCCAGCAGCTTAGGGGAGCTGTTTTTT
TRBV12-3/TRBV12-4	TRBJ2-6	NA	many	CASNSGANVLTF	TGTGCCAGCAACTCTGGGGCCAACGTCCTGACTTTC
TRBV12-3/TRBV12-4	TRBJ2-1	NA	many	CASTWTVYNEQFF	TGTGCCAGCACCTGGACTGTCTACAATGAGCAGTTCTTC
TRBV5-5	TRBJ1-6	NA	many	CASSGLRLPYNSPLHF	TGTGCCAGCAGCGGACTTAGGTTACCCTATAATTCACCCCTCCACTTT
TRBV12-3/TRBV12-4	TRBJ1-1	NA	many	CASSLLLTEDEAFF	TGTGCCAGCAGTTTATTGTTGACAGAGGATGAAGCTTTCTTT
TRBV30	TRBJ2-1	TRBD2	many	CAWAQLANEQFF	TGTGCCTGGGCTCAACTAGCGAATGAGCAGTTCTTC
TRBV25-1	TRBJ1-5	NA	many	CASRRWTALDQPQHF	TGTGCCAGCAGAAGATGGACAGCTCTTGATCAGCCCCAGCATTTT
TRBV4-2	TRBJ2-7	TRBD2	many	CASSQFGSGMDEQYF	TGTGCCAGCAGCCAGTTTGGTAGCGGGATGGACGAGCAGTACTTC
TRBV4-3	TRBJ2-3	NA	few	CASSQGRYSLSTDTQYF	TGCGCCAGCAGCCAAGGCCGTTACTCTCTCTCCACAGATACGCAGTATTTT
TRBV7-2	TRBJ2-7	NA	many	CASSLGLARSYEQYF	TGTGCCAGCAGCTTAGGGCTAGCGCGTAGCTACGAGCAGTACTTC
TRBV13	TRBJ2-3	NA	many	CASSLYPPRKGTQYF	TGTGCCAGCAGCTTATACCCCCCCCGTAAGGGTACGCAGTATTTT
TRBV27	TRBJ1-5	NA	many	CASSLLSGALNQPQHF	TGTGCCAGCAGTTTACTCTCAGGGGCCCTCAATCAGCCCCAGCATTTT
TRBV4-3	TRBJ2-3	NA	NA	CASSQHEGPRGDTQYF	TGCGCCAGCAGCCAACATGAGGGGCCAAGGGGAGATACGCAGTATTTT
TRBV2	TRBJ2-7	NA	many	CASSVTGMGGPLSYEQYF	TGTGCCAGCAGTGTTACGGGAATGGGGGGGCCCCTCTCCTACGAGCAGTACTTC
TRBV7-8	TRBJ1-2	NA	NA	CASSLEGLTYGYTF	TGTGCCAGCAGCTTAGAAGGACTGACCTATGGCTACACCTTC
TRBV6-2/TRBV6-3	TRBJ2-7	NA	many	CASSYSKGGRYYEQYF	TGTGCCAGCAGTTACTCGAAGGGGGGACGGTACTACGAGCAGTACTTC
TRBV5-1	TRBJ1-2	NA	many	CASSLARDVYGYTF	TGCGCCAGCAGCTTGGCCAGGGACGTCTATGGCTACACCTTC
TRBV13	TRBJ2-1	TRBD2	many	CATERESYNEQFF	TGTGCCACCGAGCGGGAGTCCTACAATGAGCAGTTCTTC
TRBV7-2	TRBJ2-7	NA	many	CASSLGGWGYEQYF	TGTGCCAGCAGCTTAGGGGGTTGGGGGTACGAGCAGTACTTC
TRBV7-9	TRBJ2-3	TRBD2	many	CASSSTGGAVDTQYF	TGTGCCAGCAGCTCAACCGGGGGGGCGGTGGATACGCAGTATTTT
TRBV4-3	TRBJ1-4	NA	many	CASSQARDNEKLFF	TGCGCCAGCAGCCAGGCGCGGGACAACGAAAAACTGTTTTTT
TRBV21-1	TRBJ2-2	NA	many	CASSKMAPRRDPGELFF	TGTGCCAGCAGCAAAATGGCCCCCCGCAGGGACCCCGGGGAGCTGTTTTTT
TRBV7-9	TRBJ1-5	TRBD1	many	CASSTTDRGVQPQHF	TGTGCCAGCAGCACTACGGACAGGGGTGTTCAGCCCCAGCATTTT
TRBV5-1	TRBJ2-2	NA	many	CASRKNTGELFF	TGCGCCAGCAGAAAAAACACCGGGGAGCTGTTTTTT
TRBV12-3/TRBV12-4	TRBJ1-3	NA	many	CASSREPFISGNTIYF	TGTGCCAGCAGCCGGGAACCCTTCATCTCTGGAAACACCATATATTTT
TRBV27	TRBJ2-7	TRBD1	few	CASSLWGTGSYEQYF	TGTGCCAGCAGTTTATGGGGGACAGGGTCGTACGAGCAGTACTTC
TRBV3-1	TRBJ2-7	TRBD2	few	CACSLGLAGSGWDEQYF	TGTGCCTGCTCCCTGGGACTAGCGGGGAGCGGTTGGGACGAGCAGTACTTC
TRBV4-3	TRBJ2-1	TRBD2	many	CASSQETSGKYNEQFF	TGCGCCAGCAGCCAAGAGACTAGCGGGAAGTACAATGAGCAGTTCTTC
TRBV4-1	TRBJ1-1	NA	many	CASSPLQGFNTEAFF	TGCGCCAGCAGCCCTCTTCAGGGTTTCAACACTGAAGCTTTCTTT
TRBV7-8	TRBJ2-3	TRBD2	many	CASSPNSGRIGDTQYF	TGTGCCAGCAGCCCAAATAGCGGGAGAATCGGAGATACGCAGTATTTT
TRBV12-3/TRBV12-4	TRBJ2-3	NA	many	CASSFTDTQYF	TGTGCCAGCAGTTTTACAGATACGCAGTATTTT
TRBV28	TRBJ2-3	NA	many	CASSLSRYTQYF	TGTGCCAGCAGTTTAAGCCGCTATACGCAGTATTTT
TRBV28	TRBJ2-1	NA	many	CASSLSGVGNEQFF	TGTGCCAGCAGTTTATCAGGGGTTGGCAATGAGCAGTTCTTC
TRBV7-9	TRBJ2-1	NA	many	CASSSQGVPFF	TGTGCCAGCAGCTCTCAAGGGGTACCGTTCTTC
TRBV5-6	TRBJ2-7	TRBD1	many	CASSFGTGSYEQYF	TGTGCCAGCAGCTTCGGGACAGGGTCCTACGAGCAGTACTTC
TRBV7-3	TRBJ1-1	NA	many	CASSLLSGTEAFF	TGTGCCAGCAGCTTACTTTCAGGGACTGAAGCTTTCTTT
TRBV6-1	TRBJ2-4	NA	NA	CASSPRVRNKNIQYF	TGTGCCAGCAGTCCGCGGGTCCGGAACAAAAACATTCAGTACTTC